The 9 T cell receptor beta chains presented below share a single source sample, sequenced in a study of T cell repertoires in cytomegalovirus infection (dated by TCRdb to the late 2010s). Data came from an Illumina HiSeq 1500. The raw public reads went through TCRdb reprocessing: fastp at Q25, MiXCR clone calling, in-frame beta chains kept. Identical CDR3 protein sequences are pooled into one entry, listed with their most common genes and DNA. The sample data list 100,000 to 120,000 distinct CDR3 sequences, and 30% of these were observed just once. Of the sample, 35% to 50% falls within the top ten clones. These receptors lack a known antigen. The sample's treatment or condition label, in plain terms: in vitro stimulation with specific CMV peptide epitopes to enrich CMV-specific T cells. Sequenced material: CD8+ T cells from cultured PBMCs, taken from culture after CMV antigen stimulation. The receptors originated from a human donor in good health (CMV status not recorded). Some clones in this sample may be carry-over from other donors' samples.

This chain uses TRBV27 with TRBJ1-2, with 7 bases matching TRBD1. This CDR3 contains 17 residues. CDR1 is MNHEY and CDR2 is SMNVEV in the germline V gene (reference sequence). Trimming at V came to 4 bases and at J to 2 bases, leaving 13 bases not matched to a gene. The CDR3 spells CASSSLSQGIGNYGYTF. Here the CDR3 DNA reads TGTGCCAGCAGTTCCTTATCACAGGGGATTGGAAACTATGGCTACACCTTC.

The rearrangement links TRBV6-5 to TRBJ2-7, with TRBD1 identical over 7 bases. This CDR3 contains 11 residues. CDR1 is MNHEY and CDR2 is SVGAGI in the germline V gene. Unmatched junction bases numbered 0, after V lost 6 bases and J lost 4 bases. CDR3 DNA: TGTGCCAGCAGGACAGGGTACGAGCAGTACTTC. It encodes CASRTGYEQYF.

The chain is built from TRBV27 and TRBJ1-3; 7 positions agree with TRBD1. The CDR3 covers 19 residues. J lost 1 base, V lost 2 bases, and 14 bases had no gene match. CDR1 is MNHEY and CDR2 is SMNVEV in the germline V gene (reference sequence). The chain's CDR3 is CASSLRPIDRVPSGNTIYF. The CDR3 DNA follows: TGTGCCAGCAGTTTACGGCCGATCGACAGGGTACCTTCTGGAAACACCATATATTTT.

With respect to this clonotype: At one end the junction does not follow the germline gene, possibly because of a read error. The chain combines TRBV29-1 with TRBJ1-3; D uncertain. Germline loops: CDR1 SQVTM, CDR2 ANQGSEA. CDR3 size: 11 residues. The CDR3 DNA follows: TGCAGCGTTGCATCTGGAGACACCATATATTTT. This sequence encodes CSVASGDTIYF.

The V call is TRBV10-3, the J call TRBJ2-1; TRBD2 is a possible D gene (5 bases). The CDR3 contains 17 residues. V was cut by 3 bases and J by 2 bases, with 17 bases left in between. Per germline, CDR1 ENHRY and CDR2 SYGVKD. CDR3 sequence: CAISDSAAGRTYNEQFF. As DNA, the CDR3 is TGTGCCATCAGTGATTCGGCGGCGGGCCGCACCTACAATGAGCAGTTCTTC.

The chain joins TRBV2 to TRBJ1-1, with D unclear. The ends were cut back, 8 bases at V and 7 bases at J, with 8 bases in the middle. From germline, CDR1 is SNHLY and CDR2 FYNNEI. The CDR3 covers 10 residues. CDR3 DNA: TGTGCCAGCTCCGGGCGTGAAGCTTTCTTT. Protein: CASSGREAFF.

This chain links TRBV7-9 with TRBJ1-1, with 11 bases that match TRBD1. The CDR3 runs 17 residues. Germline V gives CDR1 SEHNR, CDR2 FQNEAQ (reference sequence). V shed 1 base and J 6 bases; nucleotides not matched to a gene: 10. The CDR3 here is CASSLGPLGQGVSEAFF. The CDR3 coding sequence is TGTGCCAGCAGCTTAGGTCCGTTGGGACAGGGGGTCTCTGAAGCTTTCTTT.

This chain joins TRBV2 and TRBJ2-3; D is undetermined. The V gene lost 4 bases and the J gene lost 0 bases, with 5 bases spanning the gap. CDR3 size: 13 residues. CDR1 is SNHLY and CDR2 is FYNNEI in the germline V gene. The CDR3 DNA follows: TGTGCCAGCAGTGGAGTGAGCACAGATACGCAGTATTTT. Translation: CASSGVSTDTQYF.

V gene TRBV28 combines with J gene TRBJ1-5; a possible D gene is TRBD1 (5 bases). Germline V gene data show CDR1 as MDHEN and CDR2 as SYDVKM. Trimming took 6 bases from V and 5 from J, leaving 11 bases between them. The CDR3 sequence is 13 residues long. CDR3 sequence reads: CASSRVGYQPQHF. CDR3 in DNA: TGTGCCAGCAGCAGGGTCGGTTATCAGCCCCAGCATTTT.